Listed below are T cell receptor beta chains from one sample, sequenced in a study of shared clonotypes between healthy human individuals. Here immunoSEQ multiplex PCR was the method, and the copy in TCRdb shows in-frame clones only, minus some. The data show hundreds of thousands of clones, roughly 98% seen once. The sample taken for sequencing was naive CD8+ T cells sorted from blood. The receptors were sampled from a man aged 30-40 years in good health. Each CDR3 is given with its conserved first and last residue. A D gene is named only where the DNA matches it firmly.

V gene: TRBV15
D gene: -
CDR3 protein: CATSSDAGRFRAEQYF

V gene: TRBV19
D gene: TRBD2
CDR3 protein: CASSIGLAGGPSTGELFF

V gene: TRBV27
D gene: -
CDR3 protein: CASSWFGNTEAFF

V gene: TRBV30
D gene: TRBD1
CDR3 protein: CAWSDGTGYEQYF

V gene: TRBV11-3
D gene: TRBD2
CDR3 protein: CASSPSGSINEQFF

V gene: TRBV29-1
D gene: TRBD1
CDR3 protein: CSGRGEPGQGHNEQFF

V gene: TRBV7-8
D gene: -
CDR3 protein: CASSLPLAASTDTQYF

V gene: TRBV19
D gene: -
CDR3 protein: CASSGRPGSYEQYF

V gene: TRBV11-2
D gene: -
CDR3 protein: CASSLGPINEQFF

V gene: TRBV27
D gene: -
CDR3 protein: CASSFAPGGVPYNEQFF

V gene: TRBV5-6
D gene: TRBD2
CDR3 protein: CASSLIAGGLYF

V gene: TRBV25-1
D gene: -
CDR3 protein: CASSETGSREQYF

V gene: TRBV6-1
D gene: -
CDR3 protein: CASSDTSSQGQFF

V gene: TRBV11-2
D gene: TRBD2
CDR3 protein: CASSLEGLAADYEQFF

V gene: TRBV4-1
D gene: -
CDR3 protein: CASSPLLGDQPQHF

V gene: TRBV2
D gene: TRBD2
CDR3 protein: CASRQSGLAGADTQYF

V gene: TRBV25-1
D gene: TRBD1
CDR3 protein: CASSDYGSGQTYEQYF

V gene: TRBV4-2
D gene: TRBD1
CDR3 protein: CASSQEDTGGEQFF

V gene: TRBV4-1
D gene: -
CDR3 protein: CASSQDDPRSYSYEQYF

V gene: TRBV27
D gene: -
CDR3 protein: CASSLGQLYNEQFF

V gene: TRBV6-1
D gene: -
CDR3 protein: CASSGLGDAILDEQFF

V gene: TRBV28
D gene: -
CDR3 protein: CASSLTPQRSSYEQYF

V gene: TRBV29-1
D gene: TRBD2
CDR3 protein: CSVDSAGGPGEQYF

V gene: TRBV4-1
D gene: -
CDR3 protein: CASSQVSNTGELFF

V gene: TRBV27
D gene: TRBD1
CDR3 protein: CASSSTGGPYEQYF